The rows below give T cell receptor beta chains drawn from one sample of a study of cytomegalovirus exposure and HLA in healthy donors. Measured with immunoSEQ multiplex PCR; TCRdb has only the in-frame clones, and not every one. This sample carries 150,000 to 200,000 clones, approximately 80% of them seen once, and the ten largest clones take 2% to 2.5%. The sample was PBMCs. The receptors here all came from a male donor in good health and CMV-seronegative. Both conserved end residues are part of each CDR3. D genes are given only for firm matches. Size values are once, few and many counts, or a class for expanded clones, and some rows have none.

TRBV27	11	TRBJ2-7	few	TRBD1	TGTGCCAGTGAGGGGGCCAACGAGCAGTACTTC	CASEGANEQYF
TRBV19	13	TRBJ2-3	.	.	TGTGCCAGTAGTATTCGGAGTGAGGATACGCAGTATTTT	CASSIRSEDTQYF
TRBV12-5	13	TRBJ2-1	.	TRBD2	TGTGCTAGTGGTCCGATGGGGGGGGAGGAGCAGTTCTTC	CASGPMGGEEQFF
TRBV4-3	17	TRBJ2-6	.	TRBD1	TGCGCCAGCAGCCAAGCAGGGGGTAGCTCTGGGGCCAACGTCCTGACTTTC	CASSQAGGSSGANVLTF
TRBV27	14	TRBJ2-5	once	.	TGTGCCAGAATTCCAACAGGTGATAGGGAGACCCAGTACTTC	CARIPTGDRETQYF
TRBV4-3	16	TRBJ2-1	.	TRBD2	TGCGCCAGCAGCCAAGAAAGGCTAGCGGGGCCCAATGAGCAGTTCTTC	CASSQERLAGPNEQFF
TRBV7-8	13	TRBJ2-7	.	.	TGTGCCAGCAGCGTCGACTATCCCTACGAGCAGTACTTC	CASSVDYPYEQYF
TRBV4-3	17	TRBJ2-3	.	.	TGCGCCAGCAGCCAGGGCCGCCTGCACAATGGGTTTGATACGCAGTATTTT	CASSQGRLHNGFDTQYF
TRBV7-3	16	TRBJ2-2	.	TRBD2	TGTGCCAGCAGCCGCTCGGGGGGGGCTGACACCGGGGAGCTGTTTTTT	CASSRSGGADTGELFF
TRBV10-3	16	TRBJ2-5	.	TRBD2	TGTGCCATCAGTGCTCGACTAGCGGGGGGGCAAGAGACCCAGTACTTC	CAISARLAGGQETQYF
TRBV27	13	TRBJ1-1	.	TRBD1	TGTGCCGGCAGTCTCAACAGGGGGACTGAAGCTTTCTTT	CAGSLNRGTEAFF
TRBV2	14	TRBJ2-7	.	TRBD1	TGTGCCAGCAGCGCGGGACAGGGCCCCTATGAGCAGTACTTC	CASSAGQGPYEQYF
TRBV7-2	15	TRBJ2-1	.	TRBD2	TGTGCCAGCAGCATGAGCGGGAGGGCCATCCATGAGCAGTTCTTC	CASSMSGRAIHEQFF
TRBV7-2	16	TRBJ2-2	once	TRBD1	TGTGCCAGCAGCTTAGGACAGGGGGCGAGCGCCGGGGAGCTGTTTTTT	CASSLGQGASAGELFF
TRBV29-1	13	TRBJ2-7	few	TRBD1	TGCAGCGTTGAAGGGACAGGGCCCTACGAGCAGTACTTC	CSVEGTGPYEQYF